This TCR beta chain was captured in a study of shared clonotypes between healthy human individuals. Repertoires were generated with immunoSEQ multiplex PCR, while TCRdb's copy carries only in-frame clones and drops some. The sample has under 1,100,000 clones; about 75% are singletons. The CDR3 is 12 residues long. The V end lost 2 bases, the J end lost 1 base, and 2 bases lay between the germline ends. The germline V gene encodes CDR1 MNHNS and CDR2 SASEGT. About this clone itself: The antigen is unknown.

Study-level findings and limits: Compared with memory subsets, naive subsets generally had larger estimated richness.

The chain joins TRBV6-1 to TRBJ2-5; no definite D call. The sample consisted of memory CD4+ T cells sorted from blood. The subset here: CD45RA-negative fraction. The source is a man younger than 30 in good health. CDR3 bases: TGTGCCAGCAGTGAACTCCAAGAGACCCAGTACTTC. Its translation is CASSELQETQYF.